These T cell receptor beta chains were read from a single sample in a study of T cells in Graves' hyperthyroidism and ophthalmopathy. TCRdb called the multiplex PCR reads again in MiXCR, with one record for every CDR3 protein. The sample has nearly 600,000 distinct CDR3 sequences, approximately 15% seen once. Material: blood. These TCRs come from a woman aged 18-30 years with Graves' ophthalmopathy. Each CDR3 is given with its conserved first and last residue. A D gene is named only where the DNA matches it firmly. For some rows the clone size is stated as once, few or many, or as a class when expanded; others skip it.

size	D	V	J	CDR3	DNA
.	.	TRBV7-2	TRBJ1-1	CASSDWQGTEAFF	TGTGCCAGCAGCGACTGGCAGGGCACTGAAGCTTTCTTT
.	.	TRBV27	TRBJ1-2	CASSLYQIYGYTF	TGTGCCAGCAGTTTATACCAGATCTATGGCTACACCTTC
many	.	TRBV13	TRBJ1-3	CASSQASSGNTIYF	TGTGCCAGCAGCCAGGCGAGCTCTGGAAACACCATATATTTT
.	TRBD2	TRBV4-1	TRBJ2-1	CASSQSGLGGAYNEQFF	TGCGCCAGCAGCCAGTCGGGACTAGGAGGGGCCTACAATGAGCAGTTCTTC
.	.	TRBV19	TRBJ1-5	CASNPGMTGRNQPQHF	TGTGCCAGTAACCCGGGCATGACAGGCCGCAATCAGCCCCAGCATTTT
.	.	TRBV19	TRBJ2-1	CASNGGVTDEQFF	TGTGCCAGTAATGGCGGGGTAACGGATGAGCAGTTCTTC
many	TRBD1	TRBV20-1	TRBJ2-1	CSAITGVSFRNEQFF	TGCAGTGCCATCACAGGGGTCTCCTTCCGCAATGAGCAGTTCTTC
.	.	TRBV7-6	TRBJ2-5	CASSKGLSWTYF	TGTGCCAGCAGCAAAGGGCTCAGCTGGACGTACTTC
many	TRBD1	TRBV4-1	TRBJ1-1	CASSQARDRFAFF	TGCGCCAGCAGCCAAGCCCGGGACAGGTTTGCTTTCTTT
many	TRBD2	TRBV27	TRBJ2-7	CASSALAGDSYEQYF	TGTGCCAGCAGCGCACTAGCGGGGGACTCCTACGAGCAGTACTTC
many	.	TRBV30	TRBJ2-1	CAWSVGDNNEQFF	TGTGCCTGGAGTGTGGGTGATAACAATGAGCAGTTCTTC
few	.	TRBV5-1	TRBJ2-1	CASSLERALWNEQFF	TGCGCCAGCAGCTTGGAAAGGGCACTGTGGAATGAGCAGTTCTTC
many	.	TRBV20-1	TRBJ2-3	CSARSRSSTDTQYF	TGCAGTGCGAGAAGCAGGTCTAGCACAGATACGCAGTATTTT
few	.	TRBV7-3	TRBJ2-7	CASSGKTGRGEQYF	TGTGCCAGCAGCGGGAAGACTGGACGTGGGGAGCAGTACTTC
few	.	TRBV27	TRBJ1-1	CASSSNLYGAFF	TGTGCCAGCAGTTCAAATCTATACGGGGCTTTCTTT
.	.	TRBV4-1	TRBJ2-7	CASSQAATYEQYF	TGCGCCAGCAGCCAAGCAGCGACCTACGAGCAGTACTTC
.	.	TRBV28	TRBJ2-1	CASSRPQWEQFF	TGTGCCAGCAGCAGACCCCAGTGGGAGCAGTTCTTC
.	.	TRBV15	TRBJ1-3	CATSRPFREAGNTIYF	TGTGCCACCAGCAGACCGTTCAGGGAGGCTGGAAACACCATATATTTT
many	TRBD1	TRBV4-3	TRBJ1-4	CASSQAGTGGEKLFF	TGCGCCAGCAGCCAAGCCGGGACAGGTGGTGAAAAACTGTTTTTT
many	.	TRBV28	TRBJ2-7	CASSASDPRYEQYF	TGTGCCAGCAGCGCCTCGGACCCCAGATACGAGCAGTACTTC
.	TRBD1	TRBV7-2	TRBJ1-2	CASSPDRGRNGYTF	TGTGCCAGCAGCCCGGACAGGGGGAGGAATGGCTACACCTTC
many	.	TRBV5-8	TRBJ2-5	CASSPQGGRETQYF	TGTGCCAGCAGCCCCCAAGGGGGGAGAGAGACCCAGTACTTC
.	TRBD2	TRBV20-1	TRBJ2-3	CSAKRGLAGGANTQYF	TGCAGTGCCAAAAGAGGTCTAGCGGGGGGGGCGAATACGCAGTATTTT
many	.	TRBV20-1	TRBJ2-7	CSALAQGLSYEQYF	TGCAGTGCTCTAGCCCAAGGACTTTCCTACGAGCAGTACTTC
many	TRBD1	TRBV7-2	TRBJ1-6	CASSQRTGYSPLHF	TGTGCCAGCAGCCAAAGGACAGGCTATTCACCCCTCCACTTT
many	.	TRBV7-9	TRBJ2-7	CASSYGTLSSYEQYF	TGTGCCAGCAGCTACGGGACACTCAGCTCCTACGAGCAGTACTTC
few	TRBD1	TRBV20-1	TRBJ1-5	CSANIGQGSQPQHF	TGCAGTGCTAATATCGGACAGGGAAGTCAGCCCCAGCATTTT
many	.	TRBV12-3/TRBV12-4	TRBJ1-3	CASSLALGQSPATTIYF	TGTGCCAGCAGTTTAGCGCTCGGGCAGTCCCCAGCAACCACCATATATTTT
few	.	TRBV30	TRBJ2-1	CAWRNFGNNEQFF	TGTGCCTGGAGAAACTTTGGGAACAATGAGCAGTTCTTC
few	TRBD2	TRBV4-2	TRBJ2-5	CASSQDGGLAGRETQYF	TGTGCCAGCAGCCAAGATGGGGGGCTAGCGGGCAGGGAGACCCAGTACTTC
.	.	TRBV12-3/TRBV12-4	TRBJ1-3	CASSPISSGNTIYF	TGTGCCAGCAGTCCAATAAGCTCTGGAAACACCATATATTTT
many	.	TRBV6-1	TRBJ2-7	CASALGTLQDSYEQYF	TGTGCCAGCGCCCTTGGCACCCTACAGGATAGCTACGAGCAGTACTTC
few	TRBD1	TRBV6-1	TRBJ1-4	CASSLGQGKTNEKLFF	TGTGCCAGCAGTCTAGGACAGGGAAAAACTAATGAAAAACTGTTTTTT
.	TRBD1	TRBV4-1	TRBJ1-1	CASSQVRTGEETEAFF	TGCGCCAGCAGCCAAGTGCGGACAGGGGAAGAGACTGAAGCTTTCTTT
many	.	TRBV6-2/TRBV6-3	TRBJ2-1	CASSYSIQTSSYNEQFF	TGTGCCAGCAGTTACTCGATCCAGACCAGCTCCTACAATGAGCAGTTCTTC
few	.	TRBV29-1	TRBJ2-2	CSVRTITGELFF	TGCAGCGTTCGGACTATCACCGGGGAGCTGTTTTTT
many	TRBD2	TRBV6-2/TRBV6-3	TRBJ2-7	CASRAGTSGIVYYEQYF	TGTGCCAGCAGAGCCGGGACTAGCGGGATCGTATACTACGAGCAGTACTTC
.	TRBD1	TRBV15	TRBJ2-7	CATSGTGGYYEQYF	TGTGCCACCAGCGGGACAGGGGGGTACTACGAGCAGTACTTC
few	.	TRBV19	TRBJ2-1	CASSISPKGNEQFF	TGTGCCAGTAGTATAAGCCCGAAGGGAAATGAGCAGTTCTTC
many	.	TRBV27	TRBJ1-2	CASRDTGLSGGYTF	TGTGCCAGCAGGGACACAGGGTTATCAGGCGGCTACACCTTC
.	.	TRBV5-1	TRBJ2-3	CASSLGRITDTQYF	TGCGCCAGCAGCTTGGGTCGCATCACAGATACGCAGTATTTT
few	.	TRBV24-1	TRBJ2-2	CATSDFPTSNTGELFF	TGTGCCACCAGTGATTTCCCCACTAGTAACACCGGGGAGCTGTTTTTT
.	.	TRBV7-3	TRBJ2-1	CASSLTLATSNEQFF	TGTGCCAGCAGCTTAACGCTAGCGACCTCGAATGAGCAGTTCTTC
many	TRBD1	TRBV12-3/TRBV12-4	TRBJ1-4	CASSLLPRQGKGEKLFF	TGTGCCAGCAGTTTGCTCCCGAGACAGGGTAAAGGTGAAAAACTGTTTTTT
.	.	TRBV3-1	TRBJ2-4	CASSQRATVPSQNIQYF	TGTGCCAGCAGCCAGCGGGCGACCGTACCCAGCCAAAACATTCAGTACTTC
many	.	TRBV2	TRBJ1-1	CASSEGGGEAFF	TGTGCCAGCAGTGAAGGGGGGGGCGAGGCTTTCTTT
many	.	TRBV2	TRBJ2-7	CASSGAYEQYF	TGTGCCAGCAGTGGGGCCTACGAGCAGTACTTC
.	TRBD1	TRBV30	TRBJ1-1	CAWSAGQAFMNTEAFF	TGTGCCTGGAGTGCCGGACAGGCCTTCATGAACACTGAAGCTTTCTTT
many	.	TRBV18	TRBJ2-1	CASSPPGAPYNEQFF	TGTGCCAGCTCACCACCGGGAGCACCTTACAATGAGCAGTTCTTC
.	.	TRBV28	TRBJ1-2	CASSLSGSGGYTF	TGTGCCAGCAGTTTATCCGGTTCGGGTGGCTACACCTTC
.	TRBD2	TRBV6-1	TRBJ2-7	CASSRFGTRAYEQYF	TGTGCCAGCAGCCGGTTCGGGACTAGGGCCTACGAGCAGTACTTC
many	.	TRBV12-3/TRBV12-4	TRBJ1-2	CASKSGTYGYTF	TGTGCCAGCAAATCGGGAACCTATGGCTACACCTTC
few	.	TRBV19	TRBJ2-2	CASSIEEFFANTGELFF	TGTGCCAGTAGTATAGAAGAGTTCTTCGCGAACACCGGGGAGCTGTTTTTT
many	.	TRBV30	TRBJ2-1	CAWSYGSNALNEQFF	TGTGCCTGGAGTTACGGCTCCAACGCCCTCAATGAGCAGTTCTTC
many	.	TRBV3-1	TRBJ2-1	CASNPQGLGYNEQFF	TGTGCCAGCAACCCTCAGGGGCTAGGGTACAATGAGCAGTTCTTC